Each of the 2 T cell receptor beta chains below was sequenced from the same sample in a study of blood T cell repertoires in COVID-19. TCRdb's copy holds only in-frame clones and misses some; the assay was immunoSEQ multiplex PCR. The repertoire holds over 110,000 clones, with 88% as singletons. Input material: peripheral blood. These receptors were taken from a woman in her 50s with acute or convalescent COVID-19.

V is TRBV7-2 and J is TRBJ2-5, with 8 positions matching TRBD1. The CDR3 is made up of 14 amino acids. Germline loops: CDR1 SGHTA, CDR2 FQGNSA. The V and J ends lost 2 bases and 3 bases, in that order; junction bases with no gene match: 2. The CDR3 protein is CASSLTGGKETQYF. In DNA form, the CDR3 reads TGTGCCAGCAGCTTAACAGGGGGGAAAGAGACCCAGTACTTC.

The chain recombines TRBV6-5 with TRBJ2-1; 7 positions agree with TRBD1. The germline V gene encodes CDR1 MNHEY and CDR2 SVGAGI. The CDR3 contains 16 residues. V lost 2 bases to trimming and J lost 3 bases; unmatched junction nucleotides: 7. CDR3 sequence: CASSYVRTGVYNEQFF. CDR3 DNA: TGTGCCAGCAGTTACGTAAGGACAGGTGTCTACAATGAGCAGTTCTTC.